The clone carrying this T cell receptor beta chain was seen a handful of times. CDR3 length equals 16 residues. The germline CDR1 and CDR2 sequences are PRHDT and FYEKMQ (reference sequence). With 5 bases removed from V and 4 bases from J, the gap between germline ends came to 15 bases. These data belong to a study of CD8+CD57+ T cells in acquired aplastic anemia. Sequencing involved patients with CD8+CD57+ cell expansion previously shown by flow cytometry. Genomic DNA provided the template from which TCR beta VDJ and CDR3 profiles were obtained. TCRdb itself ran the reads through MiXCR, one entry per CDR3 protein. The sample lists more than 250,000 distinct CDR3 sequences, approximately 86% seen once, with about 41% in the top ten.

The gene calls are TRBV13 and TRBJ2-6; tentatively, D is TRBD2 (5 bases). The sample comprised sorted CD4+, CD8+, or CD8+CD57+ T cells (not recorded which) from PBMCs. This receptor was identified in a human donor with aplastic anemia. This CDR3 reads CASSHAGSYGANVLTF. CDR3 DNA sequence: TGTGCCAGCAGCCATGCGGGTAGCTACGGGGCCAACGTCCTGACTTTC.